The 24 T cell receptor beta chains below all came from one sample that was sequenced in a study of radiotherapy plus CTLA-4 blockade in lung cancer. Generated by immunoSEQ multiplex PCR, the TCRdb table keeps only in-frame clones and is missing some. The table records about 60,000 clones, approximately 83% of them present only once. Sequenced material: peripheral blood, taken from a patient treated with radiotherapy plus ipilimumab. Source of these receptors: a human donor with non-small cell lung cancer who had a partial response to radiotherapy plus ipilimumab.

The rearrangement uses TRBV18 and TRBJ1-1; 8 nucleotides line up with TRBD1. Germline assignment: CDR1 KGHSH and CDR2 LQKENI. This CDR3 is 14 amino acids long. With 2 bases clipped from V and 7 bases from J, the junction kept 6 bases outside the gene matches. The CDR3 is CASSPSTGAGEAFF. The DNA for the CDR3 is TGTGCCAGCTCACCATCGACAGGGGCCGGTGAAGCTTTCTTT.

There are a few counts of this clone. In DNA form, the CDR3 reads TGTGCCAGCAGCTTGCGGGGCAGGGAGGGTATGAACACTGAAGCTTTCTTT. It translates to CASSLRGREGMNTEAFF. The chain uses TRBV5-5 and TRBJ1-1, with D perhaps matching TRBD1 (5 bases). With 1 base removed from V and 0 bases from J, the gap between germline ends came to 16 bases. Germline CDR1 reads SGHKS; CDR2 reads YYEKEE (reference sequence). CDR3 length equals 17 residues.

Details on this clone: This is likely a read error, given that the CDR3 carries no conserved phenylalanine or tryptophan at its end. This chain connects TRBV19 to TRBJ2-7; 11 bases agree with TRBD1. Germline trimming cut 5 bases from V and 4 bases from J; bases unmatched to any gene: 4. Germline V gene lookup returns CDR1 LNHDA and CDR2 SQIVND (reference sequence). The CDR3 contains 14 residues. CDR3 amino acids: CASSQRDRGYEQYL. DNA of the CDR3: TGTGCCAGTAGTCAACGGGACAGGGGGTACGAGCAGTACCTC.

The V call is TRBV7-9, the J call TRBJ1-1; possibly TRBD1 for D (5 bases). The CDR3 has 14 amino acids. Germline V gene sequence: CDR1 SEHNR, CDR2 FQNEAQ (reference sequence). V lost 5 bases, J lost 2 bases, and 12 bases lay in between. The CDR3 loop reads CASSGQGGNTEAFF. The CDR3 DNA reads TGTGCCAGCAGCGGTCAGGGCGGAAACACTGAAGCTTTCTTT.

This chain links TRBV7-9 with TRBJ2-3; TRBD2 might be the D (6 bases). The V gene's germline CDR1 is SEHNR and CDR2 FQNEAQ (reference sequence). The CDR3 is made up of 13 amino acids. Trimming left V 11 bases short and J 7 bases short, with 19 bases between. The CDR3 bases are TGTGCCTCCGGGGCGGGAACCGGGAATACGCAGTATTTT. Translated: CASGAGTGNTQYF.

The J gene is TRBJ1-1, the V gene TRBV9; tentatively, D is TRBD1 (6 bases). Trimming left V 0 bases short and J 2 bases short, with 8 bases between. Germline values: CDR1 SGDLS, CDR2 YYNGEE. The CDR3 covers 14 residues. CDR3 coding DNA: TGTGCCAGCAGCGTAGCGACAGGAAACACTGAAGCTTTCTTT. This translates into CASSVATGNTEAFF.

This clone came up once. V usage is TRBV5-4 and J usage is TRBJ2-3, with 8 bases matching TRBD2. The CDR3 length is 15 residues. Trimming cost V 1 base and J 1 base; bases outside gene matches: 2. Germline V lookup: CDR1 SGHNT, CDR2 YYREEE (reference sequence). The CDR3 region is CASSLSSGRTDTQYF. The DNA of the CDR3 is TGTGCCAGCAGCTTGTCTAGCGGGCGCACAGATACGCAGTATTTT.

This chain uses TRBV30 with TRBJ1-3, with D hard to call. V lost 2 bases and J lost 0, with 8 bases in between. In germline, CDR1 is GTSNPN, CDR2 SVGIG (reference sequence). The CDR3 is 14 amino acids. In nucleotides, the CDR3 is TGTGCCTGGAGTCTCCGGAGCTCTGGAAACACCATATATTTT. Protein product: CAWSLRSSGNTIYF.

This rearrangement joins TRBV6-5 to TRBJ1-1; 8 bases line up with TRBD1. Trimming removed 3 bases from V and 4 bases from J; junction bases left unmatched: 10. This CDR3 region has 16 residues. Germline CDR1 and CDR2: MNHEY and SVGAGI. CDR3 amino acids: CASSYPAGGKVTEAFF. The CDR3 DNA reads TGTGCCAGCAGTTATCCGGCAGGGGGCAAGGTCACTGAAGCTTTCTTT.

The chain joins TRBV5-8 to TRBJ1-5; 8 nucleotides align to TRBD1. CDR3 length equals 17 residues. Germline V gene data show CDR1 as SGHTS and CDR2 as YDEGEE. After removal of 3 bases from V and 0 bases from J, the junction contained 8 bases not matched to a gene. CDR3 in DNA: TGTGCCAGCAGCTATTTTAGGACAGGGTTTAGCAATCAGCCCCAGCATTTT. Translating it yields CASSYFRTGFSNQPQHF.

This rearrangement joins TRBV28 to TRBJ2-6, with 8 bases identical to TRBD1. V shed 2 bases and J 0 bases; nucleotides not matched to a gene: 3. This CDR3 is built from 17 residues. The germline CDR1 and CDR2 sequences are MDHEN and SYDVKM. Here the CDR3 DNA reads TGTGCCAGCAGTTTAGGACAGGGTTTCTCTGGGGCCAACGTCCTGACTTTC. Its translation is CASSLGQGFSGANVLTF.

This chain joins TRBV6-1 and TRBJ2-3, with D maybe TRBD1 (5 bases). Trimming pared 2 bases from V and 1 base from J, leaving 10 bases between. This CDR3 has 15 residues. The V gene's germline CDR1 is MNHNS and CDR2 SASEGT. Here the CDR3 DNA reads TGTGCCAGCAGTGAATTGGGGCGCGGCACAGATACGCAGTATTTT. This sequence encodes CASSELGRGTDTQYF.

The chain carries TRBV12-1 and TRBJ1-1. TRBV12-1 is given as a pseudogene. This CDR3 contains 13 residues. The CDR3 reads CASFTRVWTEAFF. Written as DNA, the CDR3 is TGTGCCAGCTTCACCCGGGTTTGGACTGAAGCTTTCTTT.

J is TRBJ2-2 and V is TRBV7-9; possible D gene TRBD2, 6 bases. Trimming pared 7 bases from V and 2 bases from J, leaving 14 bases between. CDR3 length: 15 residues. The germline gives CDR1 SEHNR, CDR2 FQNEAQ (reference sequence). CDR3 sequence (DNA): TGTGCCAGCACTTTTTTGGCGGGAAACACCGGGGAGCTGTTTTTT. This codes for CASTFLAGNTGELFF.

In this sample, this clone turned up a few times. CDR3 in amino acids: CASSLARDGSTDTQYF. In nucleotides, the CDR3 is TGCGCCAGCAGCTTGGCGCGGGATGGAAGCACAGATACGCAGTATTTT. The chain couples TRBV5-1 to TRBJ2-3; D might be TRBD2 (6 bases). This CDR3 comprises 16 residues. The ends were cut back, 0 bases at V and 0 bases at J, with 11 bases in the middle. Germline CDR1 SGHRS, CDR2 YFSETQ.

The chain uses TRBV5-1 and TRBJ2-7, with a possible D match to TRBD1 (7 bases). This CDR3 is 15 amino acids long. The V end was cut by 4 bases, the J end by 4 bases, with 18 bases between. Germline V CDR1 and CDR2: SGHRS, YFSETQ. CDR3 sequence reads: CASSRGGTDSYEQYF. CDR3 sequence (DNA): TGCGCCAGCAGCCGGGGCGGGACAGATTCGTACGAGCAGTACTTC.

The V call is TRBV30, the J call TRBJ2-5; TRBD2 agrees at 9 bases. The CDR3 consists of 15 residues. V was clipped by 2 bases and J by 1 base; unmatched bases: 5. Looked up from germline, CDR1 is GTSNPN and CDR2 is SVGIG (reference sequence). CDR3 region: CAWSPTSGSQETQYF. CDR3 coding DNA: TGTGCCTGGAGTCCCACTAGCGGGTCCCAAGAGACCCAGTACTTC.

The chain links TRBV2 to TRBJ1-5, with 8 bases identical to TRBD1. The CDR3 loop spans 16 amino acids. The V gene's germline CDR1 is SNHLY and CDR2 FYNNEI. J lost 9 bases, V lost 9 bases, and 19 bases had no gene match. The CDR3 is CASSRTGLFPPGPQHF. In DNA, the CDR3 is TGTGCCAGTAGCAGGACAGGGCTGTTTCCCCCGGGGCCCCAGCATTTT.

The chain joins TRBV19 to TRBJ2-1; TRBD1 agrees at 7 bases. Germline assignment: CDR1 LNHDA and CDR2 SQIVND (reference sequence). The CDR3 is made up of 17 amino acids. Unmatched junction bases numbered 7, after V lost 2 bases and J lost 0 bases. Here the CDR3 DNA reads TGTGCCAGTAGTATAACACCGGGACAGAGCTCCTACAATGAGCAGTTCTTC. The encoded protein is CASSITPGQSSYNEQFF.

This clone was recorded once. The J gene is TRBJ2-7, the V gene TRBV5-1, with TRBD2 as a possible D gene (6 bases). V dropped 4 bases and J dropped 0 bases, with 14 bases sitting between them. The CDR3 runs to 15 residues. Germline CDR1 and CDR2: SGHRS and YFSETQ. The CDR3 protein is CASSPGTPSSYEQYF. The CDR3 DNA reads TGCGCCAGCAGCCCAGGGACTCCGAGCTCCTACGAGCAGTACTTC.

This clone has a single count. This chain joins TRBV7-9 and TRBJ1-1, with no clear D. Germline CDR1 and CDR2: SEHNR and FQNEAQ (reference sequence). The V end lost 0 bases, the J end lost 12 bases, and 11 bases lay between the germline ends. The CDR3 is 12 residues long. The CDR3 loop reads CASSLARGNTFF. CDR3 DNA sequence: TGTGCCAGCAGCTTAGCGCGAGGGAATACTTTCTTT.

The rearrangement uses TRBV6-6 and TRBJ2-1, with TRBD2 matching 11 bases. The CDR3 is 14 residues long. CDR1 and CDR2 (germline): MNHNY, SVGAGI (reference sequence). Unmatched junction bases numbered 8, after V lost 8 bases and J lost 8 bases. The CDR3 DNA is TGTGCCAGCCACGCTAGCGGGAGGAGGGATGAGCAGTTCTTC. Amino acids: CASHASGRRDEQFF.

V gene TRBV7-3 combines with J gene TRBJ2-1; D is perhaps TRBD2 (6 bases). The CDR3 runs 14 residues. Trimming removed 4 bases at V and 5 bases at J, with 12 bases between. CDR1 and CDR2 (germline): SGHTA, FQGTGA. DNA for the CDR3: TGTGCCAGCAGCTATAGCGGAGATAACAATGAGCAGTTCTTC. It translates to CASSYSGDNNEQFF.

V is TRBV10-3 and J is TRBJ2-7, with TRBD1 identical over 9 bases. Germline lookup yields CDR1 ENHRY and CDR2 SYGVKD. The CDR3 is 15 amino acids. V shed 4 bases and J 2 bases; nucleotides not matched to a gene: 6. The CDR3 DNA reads TGTGCCATCAGTGGGTGGACAGGGGCCACCTACGAGCAGTACTTC. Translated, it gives CAISGWTGATYEQYF.